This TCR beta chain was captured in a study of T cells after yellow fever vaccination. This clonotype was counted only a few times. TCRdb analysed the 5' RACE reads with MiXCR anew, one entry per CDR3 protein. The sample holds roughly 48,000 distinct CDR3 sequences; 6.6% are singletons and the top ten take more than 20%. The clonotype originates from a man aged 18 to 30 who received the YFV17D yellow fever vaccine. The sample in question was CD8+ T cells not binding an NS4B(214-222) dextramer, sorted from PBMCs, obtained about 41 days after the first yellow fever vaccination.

The CDR3 loop is CAWSFGGSSGGRNSSYNEQFF. CDR3 DNA: TGTGCCTGGAGTTTCGGGGGATCTAGCGGGGGCCGTAATAGCTCCTACAATGAGCAGTTCTTC. V is TRBV30 and J is TRBJ2-1; 10 bases fit TRBD2. Unmatched junction bases numbered 19, after V lost 2 bases and J lost 0 bases. CDR1 GTSNPN and CDR2 SVGIG come from the germline V gene (reference sequence). The CDR3 is made up of 21 amino acids.